This passage covers 29 T cell receptor beta chains from one sample sequenced in a study of T cells in Graves' hyperthyroidism and ophthalmopathy. RNA transcripts gave rise to amplified TCR beta CDR3 regions. The HTBI primer set served for first-round RT-PCR of the TCR CDR3. Using its own MiXCR run on the multiplex PCR reads, TCRdb lists one record per CDR3 protein. The data show hundreds of thousands of distinct CDR3 sequences, about two fifths seen once. The sequenced sample was blood. These receptor sequences come from a young man with Graves' hyperthyroidism.

The genes are TRBV5-4 and TRBJ1-2; tentative D call: TRBD1 (5 bases). CDR3 length equals 13 residues. CDR1 and CDR2 (germline): SGHNT, YYREEE (reference sequence). V lost 4 bases and J lost 4, with 11 bases in between. CDR3 amino acids: CASSGGTIYGYTF. The CDR3 DNA reads TGTGCCAGCAGCGGTGGGACTATCTATGGCTACACCTTC.

In this sample, this clonotype turned up once. This clone may be a read error of a much larger clone one base away. The chain joins TRBV9 to TRBJ1-4; D not certain. Germline assignment: CDR1 SGDLS and CDR2 YYNGEE. Trimming shortened V by 4 bases and J by 3 bases, and 16 bases separated the two germline ends. This CDR3 is 16 amino acids long. Here the CDR3 DNA reads TGTGCCAGCAGCCAAGTCCTGGATCTAGCTAATGAAAAACTGTTTTTT. Translating it yields CASSQVLDLANEKLFF.

This CDR3 is CASSLSGGAGYEQYF. The DNA for the CDR3 is TGTGCCAGCAGCTTATCAGGAGGGGCGGGGTACGAGCAGTACTTC. The J gene is TRBJ2-7, the V gene TRBV11-1, with a possible D match to TRBD2 (6 bases). Per germline, CDR1 SGHAT and CDR2 FQDESV (reference sequence). V lost 2 bases to trimming and J lost 4 bases, with 15 bases between them. This CDR3 has 15 amino acids.

The rearrangement links TRBV12-3 or TRBV12-4 to TRBJ2-5; D is uncertain. The CDR3 runs to 11 residues. Trimming removed 7 bases from V and 5 bases from J, with 8 bases in between. This chain's CDR3 is CASNMGETQYF. The CDR3 DNA is TGTGCCAGCAATATGGGGGAGACCCAGTACTTC.

V usage is TRBV9 and J usage is TRBJ1-5; no reliable D call. V was pared by 3 bases and J by 4 bases, with 11 bases between. From germline, CDR1 is SGDLS and CDR2 YYNGEE. The CDR3 contains 14 residues. CDR3 sequence (DNA): TGTGCCAGCAGCGCCGGAGCCCTTAATCAGCCCCAGCATTTT. Its protein product is CASSAGALNQPQHF.

The rearrangement joins TRBV7-3 to TRBJ2-5; 15 nucleotides align to TRBD2. Unmatched junction bases numbered 12, after V lost 8 bases and J lost 5 bases. The CDR3 covers 17 residues. The germline V gene has CDR1 SGHTA and CDR2 FQGTGA. This CDR3 is CASVGLAGGPVLETQYF. The CDR3 bases are TGTGCCAGCGTCGGACTAGCGGGAGGGCCGGTTTTGGAGACCCAGTACTTC. Complete variable domain (other parts from reference TRBV7-3 and TRBJ2-5): GAGVSQTPSNKVTEKGKYVELRCDPISGHTALYWYRQSLGQGPEFLIYFQGTGAADDSGLPNDRFFAVRPEGSVSTLKIQRTERGDSAVYLCASVGLAGGPVLETQYFGPGTRLLVL.

This clonotype has only a few counts. The chain is built from TRBV7-3 and TRBJ1-1; D is possibly TRBD1 (5 bases). CDR3 length: 16 amino acids. V gave up 0 bases and J gave up 1 base, with 12 bases separating them. Germline CDR1 and CDR2: SGHTA and FQGTGA. In DNA, the CDR3 is TGTGCCAGCAGCTTAACTCGAAGGGGAAAGAACACTGAAGCTTTCTTT. Protein sequence: CASSLTRRGKNTEAFF.

The chain employs TRBV20-1 and TRBJ1-1; D perhaps matches TRBD1 (5 bases). The CDR3 loop spans 14 amino acids. The V end was cut by 0 bases, the J end by 5 bases, with 13 bases between. The germline CDR1 and CDR2 sequences are DFQATT and SNEGSKA (reference sequence). This CDR3 is CSARDGTPTTEAFF. As DNA, the CDR3 is TGCAGTGCTAGAGACGGGACGCCAACTACTGAAGCTTTCTTT.

The chain joins TRBV6-1 to TRBJ1-5; maybe TRBD1 (5 bases). V was clipped by 0 bases and J by 2 bases, with 8 bases between them. The length of the CDR3 is 15 residues. Germline values: CDR1 MNHNS, CDR2 SASEGT. CDR3 bases: TGTGCCAGCAGTGAAGCCACGGGGGGCAATCAGCCCCAGCATTTT. This encodes CASSEATGGNQPQHF.

This clonotype has more than one count but fewer than ten. The V and J genes are TRBV12-3 or TRBV12-4 and TRBJ2-5, with 7 nucleotides matching TRBD2. CDR3 size: 15 residues. The V and J ends lost 4 bases and 5 bases, in that order; junction bases with no gene match: 10. The CDR3 DNA reads as TGTGCCAGCAGTTCGGTCTCACCCGGGGGGGAGACCCAGTACTTC. It is translated as CASSSVSPGGETQYF.

This clonotype was seen at least ten times. One junction end disagrees with the germline gene, perhaps due to a read error. The chain couples TRBV7-7 to TRBJ2-5; 8 bases align to TRBD2. The germline V gene encodes CDR1 SSHAT and CDR2 FNYEAQ (reference sequence). The CDR3 contains 14 residues. CDR3 DNA sequence: TGTGCTAGCAGCGTCGGACTGCTCGGGGGGGCCCAGTACTTC. It codes for CASSVGLLGGAQYF.

The V gene is TRBV10-2, the J gene TRBJ1-3; 7 nucleotides agree with TRBD1. This CDR3 has 15 amino acids. Germline CDR1 WSHSY, CDR2 SAAADI. Trimming removed 3 bases from V and 4 bases from J; junction bases left unmatched: 6. For the CDR3, the DNA is TGCGCCAGCAGTGATAGGGGGCAAGCGGGAAACACCATATATTTT. Amino acids: CASSDRGQAGNTIYF.

This rearrangement joins TRBV19 to TRBJ1-6, with a weak D call TRBD1 (5 bases). The V end was cut by 9 bases, the J end by 5 bases, with 17 bases between. From germline, CDR1 is LNHDA and CDR2 SQIVND (reference sequence). There are 15 residues in the CDR3. The CDR3 region has the DNA TGTGCCAGCGGTTTATTCCGGGACGATAATTCACCCCTCCACTTT. Its translation is CASGLFRDDNSPLHF.

This clonotype showed up just a few times. V and J are TRBV6-1 and TRBJ1-5; D possibly corresponds to TRBD1 (6 bases). Trimming removed 6 bases at V and 6 bases at J, with 18 bases between. The CDR3 loop spans 15 amino acids. Germline CDR1 MNHNS, CDR2 SASEGT. DNA for the CDR3: TGTGCCAGCAGGACAGGTACGCTACCAAGTCAGCCCCAGCATTTT. Encoded protein: CASRTGTLPSQPQHF.

This chain links TRBV9 with TRBJ2-2, with 8 positions matching TRBD2. Germline assignment: CDR1 SGDLS and CDR2 YYNGEE. The CDR3 has 14 amino acids. V was clipped by 7 bases and J by 5 bases; unmatched bases: 7. This CDR3 is CASGRGGLTGELFF. CDR3 sequence (DNA): TGTGCCAGCGGGCGCGGGGGGTTGACCGGGGAGCTGTTTTTT.

This chain connects TRBV4-1 to TRBJ2-7; no firm D call. The V and J ends lost 1 base and 5 bases respectively, with 15 bases between them. The CDR3 sequence is 15 residues long. Germline V lookup: CDR1 MGHRA, CDR2 YSYEKL. The CDR3 DNA reads as TGCGCCAGCAGCCAAGCGTCACTCATGAGCAACGAGCAGTACTTC. Protein: CASSQASLMSNEQYF.

Concerning this clonotype itself: Germline is not matched at one junction end, which may reflect a read error. The V and J genes are TRBV7-2 and TRBJ2-7; D remains ambiguous. Germline CDR1 SGHTA, CDR2 FQGNSA. The length of the CDR3 is 12 residues. The CDR3 loop is CASSLSLPRLIF. CDR3 DNA: TGTGCCAGCAGCTTATCTTTGCCCCGGTTGATCTTC. Supplemented by reference TRBV7-2 and TRBJ2-7, the full variable domain reads GAGVSQSPSNKVTEKGKDVELRCDPISGHTALYWYRQSLGQGLEFLIYFQGNSAPDKSGLPSDRFSAERTGGSVSTLTIQRTQQEDSAVYLCASSLSLPRLIFGPGTRLTVT.

The CDR3 region is CSASWGTANTEAFF. In nucleotides, the CDR3 is TGCAGTGCTAGTTGGGGGACAGCCAACACTGAAGCTTTCTTT. V gene TRBV20-1 combines with J gene TRBJ1-1; 7 bases align to TRBD1. The length of the CDR3 is 14 residues. The J segment lost 2 bases and the V segment lost 3 bases, leaving 6 bases of the junction unmatched. Germline V gene lookup returns CDR1 DFQATT and CDR2 SNEGSKA (reference sequence).

Turning to this clonotype: This sequence may be a read error, since a much larger clone differs from it by one base. J is TRBJ1-1 and V is TRBV25-1; TRBD1 might be the D (5 bases). CDR1 MGHDK and CDR2 SYGVNS come from the germline V gene. The CDR3 length is 13 residues. In DNA form, the CDR3 reads TGTGCCAGCAATACCGGGGGGAGCACTGAAGCTCTCTTT. It translates to CASNTGGSTEALF.

In this sample, this clonotype turned up many times. This chain links TRBV20-1 with TRBJ1-5; 7 bases agree with TRBD1. CDR1 and CDR2 from the germline V gene are DFQATT and SNEGSKA (reference sequence). The CDR3 sequence is 15 residues long. V gave up 1 base and J gave up 2 bases; unmatched junction bases: 5. The CDR3 sequence: CSARASGTGNQPQHF. The CDR3, as DNA: TGCAGTGCTAGAGCTTCGGGGACAGGCAATCAGCCCCAGCATTTT.

This clonotype was seen many times. V usage is TRBV29-1 and J usage is TRBJ1-1; D gene uncertain. Germline-derived CDR1 and CDR2 are SQVTM and ANQGSEA. CDR3 size: 10 residues. The germline V and J ends were trimmed by 5 bases and 8 bases, with 9 bases remaining between them. The CDR3 DNA is TGCAGCGTTAGAGACATCGAAGCTTTCTTT. Its translation is CSVRDIEAFF.

A remark on this clonotype: At one of its ends the junction is not consistent with the germline gene, which may arise from a read error. The chain links TRBV10-3 to TRBJ1-4, with TRBD1 matching 7 bases. The length of the CDR3 is 17 residues. CDR1 and CDR2 from the germline V gene are ENHRY and SYGVKD. CDR3 DNA: TGTGCCAGCAGTTTCTCTACAACAGGGGAGGTGAAAGAAAAACTGTTTTTT. Encoded protein: CASSFSTTGEVKEKLFF.

The chain links TRBV20-1 to TRBJ2-7; 10 nucleotides align to TRBD1. CDR3 length: 15 residues. Germline assignment: CDR1 DFQATT and CDR2 SNEGSKA (reference sequence). Trimming at V came to 5 bases and at J to 5 bases, leaving 12 bases not matched to a gene. The CDR3 DNA is TGCAGTGCTGCCTCTACCGGGACAGGGGCCCACGAGCAGTACTTC. Translating it yields CSAASTGTGAHEQYF.

This rearrangement joins TRBV29-1 to TRBJ2-2, with D possibly matching TRBD2 (7 bases). Germline CDR1 SQVTM, CDR2 ANQGSEA. This CDR3 is 16 amino acids long. Trimming removed 5 bases at V and 1 base at J, with 17 bases between. The CDR3 loop is CSVRGGGEVNTGELFF. For the CDR3, the DNA is TGCAGCGTTAGGGGAGGGGGGGAGGTGAACACCGGGGAGCTGTTTTTT.

Regarding this clonotype: A read error may produce the germline difference seen at one junction end. CDR3 sequence reads: CASSEARRQGSYGYTF. In DNA, the CDR3 is TGTGCCAGCAGTGAAGCGCGCCGACAGGGGAGCTATGGCTACACCTTC. V gene TRBV10-3 combines with J gene TRBJ1-2, with 8 positions matching TRBD1. CDR1 ENHRY and CDR2 SYGVKD come from the germline V gene. The CDR3 is 16 amino acids.

This clonotype was found a few times. This sequence joins TRBV10-3 and TRBJ1-1, with 7 bases lining up with TRBD1. V gave up 0 bases and J gave up 3 bases; unmatched junction bases: 16. The CDR3 has 19 amino acids. Germline values: CDR1 ENHRY, CDR2 SYGVKD. This CDR3 is CAISESSANRDSLYTEAFF. CDR3 DNA sequence: TGTGCCATCAGTGAGTCCAGTGCAAACCGGGACAGCTTGTACACTGAAGCTTTCTTT.

The V gene is TRBV2, the J gene TRBJ1-2; D ambiguous. The CDR3 is 11 amino acids. Looked up from germline, CDR1 is SNHLY and CDR2 is FYNNEI. V gave up 10 bases and J gave up 4 bases, with 10 bases separating them. The CDR3 spells CAKSGIYGYTF. The CDR3 nucleotides are TGTGCCAAATCTGGAATCTATGGCTACACCTTC. The full variable domain, its missing parts supplied by reference TRBV2 and TRBJ1-2, is EPEVTQTPSHQVTQMGQEVILRCVPISNHLYFYWYRQILGQKVEFLVSFYNNEISEKSEIFDDQFSVERPDGSNFTLKIRSTKLEDSAMYFCAKSGIYGYTFGSGTRLTVV.

This clonotype was found a few times. The CDR3 region has the DNA TGTGCCAGTAGTCTTCCAATCAATCAGCCCCAGCATTTT. It translates to CASSLPINQPQHF. This sequence joins TRBV19 and TRBJ1-5, with D unresolved. The CDR3 is 13 amino acids. The V gene lost 5 bases and the J gene lost 3 bases, with 8 bases spanning the gap. CDR1 is LNHDA and CDR2 is SQIVND in the germline V gene (reference sequence).

This clonotype was detected many times. The rearrangement links TRBV5-1 to TRBJ1-6, with D possibly TRBD1 on 5 matching bases. The V end was cut by 2 bases, the J end by 9 bases, with 12 bases between. CDR3 length equals 14 residues. Per germline, CDR1 SGHRS and CDR2 YFSETQ. The CDR3 sequence: CASSLAGKGSPLHF. CDR3 sequence (DNA): TGCGCCAGCAGCTTAGCAGGGAAGGGTTCACCCCTCCACTTT. Filled out from reference TRBV5-1 and TRBJ1-6, the complete variable domain reads KAGVTQTPRYLIKTRGQQVTLSCSPISGHRSVSWYQQTPGQGLQFLFEYFSETQRNKGNFPGRFSGRQFSNSRSEMNVSTLELGDSALYLCASSLAGKGSPLHFGNGTRLTVT.